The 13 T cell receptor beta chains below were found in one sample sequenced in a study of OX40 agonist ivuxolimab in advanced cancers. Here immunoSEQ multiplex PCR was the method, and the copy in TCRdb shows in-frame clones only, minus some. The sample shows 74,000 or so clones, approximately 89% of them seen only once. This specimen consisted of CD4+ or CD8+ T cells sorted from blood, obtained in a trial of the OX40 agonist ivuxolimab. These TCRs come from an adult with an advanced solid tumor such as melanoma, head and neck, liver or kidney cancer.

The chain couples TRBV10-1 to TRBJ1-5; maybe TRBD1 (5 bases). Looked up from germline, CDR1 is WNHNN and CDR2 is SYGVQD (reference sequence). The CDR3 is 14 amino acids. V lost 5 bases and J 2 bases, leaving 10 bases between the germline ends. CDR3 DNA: TGCGCCAGCAGTCAGGGAGTTGGCAATCAGCCCCAGCATTTT. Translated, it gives CASSQGVGNQPQHF.

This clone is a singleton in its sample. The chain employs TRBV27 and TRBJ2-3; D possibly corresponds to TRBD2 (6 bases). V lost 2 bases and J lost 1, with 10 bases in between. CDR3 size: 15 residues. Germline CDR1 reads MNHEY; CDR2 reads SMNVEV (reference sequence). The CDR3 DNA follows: TGTGCCAGCAGTTTAGTGCGGGGAGGCACAGATACGCAGTATTTT. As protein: CASSLVRGGTDTQYF.

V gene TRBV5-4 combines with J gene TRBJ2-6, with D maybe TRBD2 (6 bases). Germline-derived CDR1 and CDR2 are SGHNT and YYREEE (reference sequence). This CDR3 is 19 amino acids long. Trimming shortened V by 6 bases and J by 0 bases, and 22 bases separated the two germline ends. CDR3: CASTQPGAGTHSGANVLTF. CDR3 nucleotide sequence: TGTGCCAGCACCCAGCCTGGTGCAGGGACTCACTCTGGGGCCAACGTCCTGACTTTC.

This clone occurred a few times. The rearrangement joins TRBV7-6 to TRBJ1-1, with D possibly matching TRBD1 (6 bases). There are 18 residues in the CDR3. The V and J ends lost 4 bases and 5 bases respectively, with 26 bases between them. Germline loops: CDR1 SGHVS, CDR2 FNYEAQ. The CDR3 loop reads CASSSPTTGGDPRTEAFF. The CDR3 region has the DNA TGTGCCAGCAGCTCCCCCACGACAGGCGGCGATCCCCGAACTGAAGCTTTCTTT.

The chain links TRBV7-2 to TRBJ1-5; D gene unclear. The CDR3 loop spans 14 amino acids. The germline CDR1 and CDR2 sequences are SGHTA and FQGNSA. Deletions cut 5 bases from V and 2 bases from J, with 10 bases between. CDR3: CASSVRGGNQPQHF. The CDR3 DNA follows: TGTGCCAGCAGCGTTAGAGGTGGCAATCAGCCCCAGCATTTT.

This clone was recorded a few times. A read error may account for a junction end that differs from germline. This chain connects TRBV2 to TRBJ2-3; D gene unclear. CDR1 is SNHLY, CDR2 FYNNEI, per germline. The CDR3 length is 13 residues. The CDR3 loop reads CASSEGGTNTQYF. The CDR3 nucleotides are TGTGCCAGCAGTGAAGGTGGCACAAATACGCAGTATTTT.

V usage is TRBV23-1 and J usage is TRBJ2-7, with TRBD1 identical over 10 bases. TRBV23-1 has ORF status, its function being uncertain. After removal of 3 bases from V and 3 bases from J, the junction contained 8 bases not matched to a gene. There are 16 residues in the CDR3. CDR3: CASSHERGTGVYEQYF. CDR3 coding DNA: TGCGCCAGCAGTCACGAACGTGGGACAGGGGTCTACGAGCAGTACTTC.

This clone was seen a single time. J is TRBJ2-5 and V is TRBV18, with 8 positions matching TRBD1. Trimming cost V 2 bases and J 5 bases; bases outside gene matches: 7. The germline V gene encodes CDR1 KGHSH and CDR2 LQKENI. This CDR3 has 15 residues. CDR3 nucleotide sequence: TGTGCCAGCTCACCAAGGACAGGGAGTGAGGAGACCCAGTACTTC. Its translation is CASSPRTGSEETQYF.

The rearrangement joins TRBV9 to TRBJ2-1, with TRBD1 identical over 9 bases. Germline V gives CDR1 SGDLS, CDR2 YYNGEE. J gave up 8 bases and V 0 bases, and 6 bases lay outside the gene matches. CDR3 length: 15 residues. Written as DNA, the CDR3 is TGTGCCAGCAGCGTAGCGGGACAGGGTCTCGATGAGCAGTTCTTC. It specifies CASSVAGQGLDEQFF.

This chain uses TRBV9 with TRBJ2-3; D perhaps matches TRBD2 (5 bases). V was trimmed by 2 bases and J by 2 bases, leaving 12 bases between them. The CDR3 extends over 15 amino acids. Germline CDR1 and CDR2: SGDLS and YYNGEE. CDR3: CASSVLARHTDTQYF. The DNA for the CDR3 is TGTGCCAGCAGCGTTCTAGCCCGGCACACAGATACGCAGTATTTT. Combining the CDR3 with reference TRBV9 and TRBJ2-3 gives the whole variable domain DSGVTQTPKHLITATGQRVTLRCSPRSGDLSVYWYQQSLDQGLQFLIQYYNGEERAKGNILERFSAQQFPDLHSELNLSSLELGDSALYFCASSVLARHTDTQYFGPGTRLTVL.

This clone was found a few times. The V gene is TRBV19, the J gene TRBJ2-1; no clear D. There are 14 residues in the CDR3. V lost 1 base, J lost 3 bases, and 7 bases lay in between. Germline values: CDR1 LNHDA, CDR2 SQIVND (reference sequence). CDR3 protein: CASSIVEDYNEQFF. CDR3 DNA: TGTGCCAGTAGTATAGTCGAAGACTACAATGAGCAGTTCTTC.

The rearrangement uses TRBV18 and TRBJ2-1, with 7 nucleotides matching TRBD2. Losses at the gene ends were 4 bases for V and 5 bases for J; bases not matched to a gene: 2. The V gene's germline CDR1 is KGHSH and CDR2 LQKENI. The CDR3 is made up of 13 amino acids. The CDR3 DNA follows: TGTGCCAGCTCACTCACTAGCGACAATGAGCAGTTCTTC. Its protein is CASSLTSDNEQFF.

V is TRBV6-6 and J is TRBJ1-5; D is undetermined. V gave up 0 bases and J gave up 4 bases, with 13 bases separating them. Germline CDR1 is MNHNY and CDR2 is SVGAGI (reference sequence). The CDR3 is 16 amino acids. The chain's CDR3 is CASSYSTVTLNQPQHF. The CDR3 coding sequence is TGTGCCAGCAGTTACTCGACGGTCACCCTTAATCAGCCCCAGCATTTT.